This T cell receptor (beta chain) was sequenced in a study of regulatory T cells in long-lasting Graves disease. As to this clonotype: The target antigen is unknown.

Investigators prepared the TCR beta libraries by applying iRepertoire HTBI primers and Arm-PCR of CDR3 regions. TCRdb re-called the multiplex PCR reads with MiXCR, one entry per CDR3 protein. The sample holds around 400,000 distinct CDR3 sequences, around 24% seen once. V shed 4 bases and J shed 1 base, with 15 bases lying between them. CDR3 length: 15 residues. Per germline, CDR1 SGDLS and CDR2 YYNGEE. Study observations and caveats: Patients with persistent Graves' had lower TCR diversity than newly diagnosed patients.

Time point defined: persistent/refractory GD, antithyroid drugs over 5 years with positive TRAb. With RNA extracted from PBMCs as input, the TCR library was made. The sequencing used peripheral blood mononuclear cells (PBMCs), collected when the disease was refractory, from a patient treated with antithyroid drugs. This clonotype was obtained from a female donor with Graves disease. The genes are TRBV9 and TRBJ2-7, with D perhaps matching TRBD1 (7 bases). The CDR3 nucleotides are TGTGCCAGCAGCATAGGAGGGGGCGCGTCCTACGAGCAGTACTTC. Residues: CASSIGGGASYEQYF.